This TCR beta chain came from a study of cytomegalovirus exposure and HLA in healthy donors. Study-wide points: It was reportedly the case that the classifier diagnosed cytomegalovirus status with high specificity and sensitivity. In the 95 to 150 validation repertoires, a later analysis found that first-cohort TCR clusters tended to co-occur. Some TCR beta chains (roughly 160 of them) were listed as cytomegalovirus-associated.

A single count supports this clone. Its antigen remains unknown. Repertoires were generated with immunoSEQ multiplex PCR, while TCRdb's copy carries only in-frame clones and drops some. The sample lists 150,000 to 200,000 clones; approximately 90% were seen once. Donors were drawn from the approximately 110-subject validation cohort, separate from the roughly 670-subject first cohort. The sample was PBMCs. The sequence came from a woman in her twenties or thirties in good health and CMV-seronegative.

The CDR3 DNA reads as TGTGCCAGCAAGGGACAGGGGTACGAGCAGTACTTC. Translated, it gives CASKGQGYEQYF. V and J are TRBV25-1 and TRBJ2-7; TRBD1 matches at 10 bases. Germline V CDR1 and CDR2: MGHDK, SYGVNS. This CDR3 has 12 amino acids. Unmatched junction bases numbered 1, after V lost 7 bases and J lost 4 bases.